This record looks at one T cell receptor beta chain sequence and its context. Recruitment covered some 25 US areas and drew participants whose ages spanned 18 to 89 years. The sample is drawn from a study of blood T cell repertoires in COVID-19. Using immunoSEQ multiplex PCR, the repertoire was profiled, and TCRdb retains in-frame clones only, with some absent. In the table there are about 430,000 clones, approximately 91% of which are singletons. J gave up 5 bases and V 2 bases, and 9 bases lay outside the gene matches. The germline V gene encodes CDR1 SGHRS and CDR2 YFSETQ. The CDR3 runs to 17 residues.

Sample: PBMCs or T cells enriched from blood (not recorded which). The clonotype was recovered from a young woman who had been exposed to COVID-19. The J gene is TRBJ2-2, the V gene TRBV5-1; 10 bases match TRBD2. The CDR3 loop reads CASSFVGLASLTGELFF. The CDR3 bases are TGCGCCAGCAGCTTTGTGGGACTAGCGTCGCTTACCGGGGAGCTGTTTTTT.